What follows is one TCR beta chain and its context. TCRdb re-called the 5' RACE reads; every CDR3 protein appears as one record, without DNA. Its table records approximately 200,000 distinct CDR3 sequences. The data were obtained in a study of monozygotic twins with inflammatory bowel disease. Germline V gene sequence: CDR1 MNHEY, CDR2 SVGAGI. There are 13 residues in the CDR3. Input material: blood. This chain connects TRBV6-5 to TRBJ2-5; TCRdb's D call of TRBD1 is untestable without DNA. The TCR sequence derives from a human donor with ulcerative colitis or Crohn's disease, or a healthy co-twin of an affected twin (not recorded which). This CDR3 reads CASRRTGQETQYF.